This T cell receptor (beta chain) was sequenced during a study of blood T cell repertoires in COVID-19. Study-level information: Spain, Italy and the United States supplied samples that represented acute and convalescent COVID-19.

In the original processing: How many nucleated cells were present was estimated from reference gene primer amplification. TCRdb's table, derived via immunoSEQ multiplex PCR, lists solely in-frame clones and lacks some. Clone size and V and J calls were adopted from that table, with D and trimming inferred from the DNA. The data show some 70,000 clones, approximately 79% seen once. Trimming left V 5 bases short and J 0 bases short, with 14 bases between. The CDR3 is 16 amino acids. Germline V gives CDR1 ENHRY, CDR2 SYGVKD. The specimen sequenced was peripheral blood. The receptor was derived from a woman aged 55-70 years with acute or convalescent COVID-19. The gene calls are TRBV10-3 and TRBJ1-3; D is ambiguous. The CDR3, as DNA: TGTGCCATCAGTACTGGAGGGCCCTCCTCTGGAAACACCATATATTTT. Its translation: CAISTGGPSSGNTIYF.